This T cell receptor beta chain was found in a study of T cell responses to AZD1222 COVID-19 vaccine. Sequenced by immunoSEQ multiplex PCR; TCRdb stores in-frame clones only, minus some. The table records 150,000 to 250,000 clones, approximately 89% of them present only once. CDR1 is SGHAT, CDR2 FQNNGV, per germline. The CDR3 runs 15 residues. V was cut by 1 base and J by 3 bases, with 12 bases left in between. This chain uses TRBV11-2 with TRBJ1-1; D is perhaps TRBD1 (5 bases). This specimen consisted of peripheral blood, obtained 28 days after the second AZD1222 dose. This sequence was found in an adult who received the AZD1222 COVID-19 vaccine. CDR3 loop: CASSLGLWDHTEAFF. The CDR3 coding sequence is TGTGCCAGCAGCTTAGGGCTTTGGGACCACACTGAAGCTTTCTTT.